These 19 T cell receptor beta chains originate from one sample sequenced in a study of blood T cell repertoires in COVID-19. The protocol was immunoSEQ multiplex PCR, while the TCRdb copy is restricted to in-frame clones and leaves out a portion. This sample has roughly 280,000 clones, with 70% to 90% found just once. The sequencing input was peripheral blood. The receptors here all came from a man in his thirties or forties with active or convalescent COVID-19.

This CDR3 reads CASSTGAGNTIYF. The CDR3 region has the DNA TGCGCCAGCAGCACAGGGGCGGGAAACACCATATATTTT. V usage is TRBV5-1 and J usage is TRBJ1-3, with 7 bases fitting TRBD1. Unmatched junction bases numbered 2, after V lost 4 bases and J lost 4 bases. CDR1 is SGHRS, CDR2 YFSETQ, per germline. This CDR3 comprises 13 residues.

There are a few counts of this clone. This sequence joins TRBV3-1 (or the pseudogene TRBV3-2) and TRBJ1-2, with D possibly matching TRBD1 (6 bases). V was pared by 3 bases and J by 4 bases, with 21 bases between. The germline V gene encodes CDR1 LGHDT and CDR2 YNNKEL (reference sequence). This CDR3 comprises 17 residues. The CDR3 reads CASSHNTGSRPLYGYTF. The CDR3 DNA reads TGTGCCAGCAGCCATAATACAGGGTCTCGTCCTCTCTATGGCTACACCTTC.

This clone was counted only a few times. V gene TRBV24-1 combines with J gene TRBJ1-2; unclear D gene. V was trimmed by 3 bases and J by 6 bases, leaving 7 bases between them. The CDR3 loop spans 12 amino acids. CDR1 KGHDR and CDR2 SFDVKD come from the germline V gene. The CDR3 bases are TGTGCCACCAGTGATCCCTGGCATGGCTACACCTTC. It encodes CATSDPWHGYTF.

The chain uses TRBV20-1 and TRBJ2-1; 13 positions match TRBD2. CDR3 length: 14 residues. Germline V gene data show CDR1 as DFQATT and CDR2 as SNEGSKA (reference sequence). The J segment lost 14 bases and the V segment lost 3 bases, leaving 10 bases of the junction unmatched. This CDR3 reads CSASLLAGGLYEFF. CDR3 nucleotides: TGCAGTGCTAGTTTACTAGCGGGGGGGCTGTATGAGTTCTTC.

The chain carries TRBV5-1 and TRBJ1-5, with unresolved D. The CDR3 is 14 residues long. The germline V and J ends were trimmed by 4 bases and 7 bases, with 15 bases remaining between them. CDR1 and CDR2 (germline): SGHRS, YFSETQ. CDR3 loop: CASSTSGGGQPQHF. The CDR3 DNA sequence: TGCGCCAGCAGCACCTCAGGTGGAGGACAGCCCCAGCATTTT.

This chain connects TRBV4-1 to TRBJ1-6, with D tentatively TRBD1 (5 bases). Germline V gene sequence: CDR1 MGHRA, CDR2 YSYEKL. The CDR3 totals 14 residues. V gave up 7 bases and J gave up 0 bases, with 7 bases separating them. The CDR3 DNA sequence: TGCGCCAGCAAGGACAACTCCTATAATTCACCCCTCCACTTT. This encodes CASKDNSYNSPLHF.

The rearrangement uses TRBV19 and TRBJ2-7, with a weak D call TRBD1 (6 bases). The CDR3 extends over 15 amino acids. Germline V lookup: CDR1 LNHDA, CDR2 SQIVND (reference sequence). V was cut by 5 bases and J by 0 bases, with 14 bases left in between. This CDR3 reads CASSYGSGDSYEQYF. As DNA, the CDR3 is TGTGCCAGTAGTTATGGGTCAGGGGACTCCTACGAGCAGTACTTC.

The chain is built from TRBV4-1 and TRBJ1-5; D ambiguous. The V gene's germline CDR1 is MGHRA and CDR2 YSYEKL. V was pared by 2 bases and J by 2 bases, with 10 bases between. The CDR3 is 15 amino acids. CDR3 nucleotide sequence: TGCGCCAGCAGCCAACTAGGACTGGGCAATCAGCCCCAGCATTTT. Protein: CASSQLGLGNQPQHF.

The chain joins TRBV20-1 to TRBJ1-1, with 9 positions matching TRBD1. This CDR3 has 14 amino acids. CDR1 is DFQATT, CDR2 SNEGSKA, per germline (reference sequence). V lost 3 bases to trimming and J lost 3 bases; unmatched junction nucleotides: 5. CDR3 sequence: CSASRGTGHTEAFF. DNA of the CDR3: TGCAGTGCTAGTCGCGGGACAGGGCACACTGAAGCTTTCTTT.

This chain joins TRBV4-1 and TRBJ1-2; tentative D call: TRBD1 (6 bases). Germline loops: CDR1 MGHRA, CDR2 YSYEKL. The CDR3 contains 13 residues. Trimming removed 8 bases from V and 8 bases from J, with 18 bases in between. The CDR3 bases are TGCGCCAGCGGCCCTCCTACAGGGTTAGGCTACACCTTC. This encodes CASGPPTGLGYTF.

The genes are TRBV6-6 and TRBJ1-5; TRBD1 matches 8 bases. This CDR3 is built from 15 residues. CDR1 and CDR2 (germline): MNHNY, SVGAGI (reference sequence). Trimming removed 4 bases from V and 6 bases from J; junction bases left unmatched: 8. CDR3 coding DNA: TGTGCCAGCAGTTCTTTGACAGGGGCGAGTCAGCCCCAGCATTTT. Its translation: CASSSLTGASQPQHF.

The chain has TRBV18 and TRBJ1-3; D not certain. This CDR3 spans 14 amino acids. Trimming cost V 3 bases and J 0 bases, with 6 bases left between them. CDR1 KGHSH and CDR2 LQKENI come from the germline V gene. This CDR3 is CASSPSLSGNTIYF. CDR3 DNA sequence: TGTGCCAGCTCACCGTCCCTCTCTGGAAACACCATATATTTT.

The rearrangement links TRBV5-4 to TRBJ2-7, with 7 bases that match TRBD1. V was clipped by 2 bases and J by 7 bases; unmatched bases: 3. The CDR3 loop spans 12 amino acids. Germline V gene lookup returns CDR1 SGHNT and CDR2 YYREEE (reference sequence). The chain's CDR3 is CASSFDRVEQYF. CDR3 nucleotides: TGTGCCAGCAGCTTTGACAGGGTGGAGCAGTACTTC.

The rearrangement links TRBV2 to TRBJ2-5, with a weak D call TRBD2 (5 bases). The CDR3 spans 13 residues. From germline, CDR1 is SNHLY and CDR2 FYNNEI. V shed 5 bases and J shed 3 bases, with 10 bases lying between them. Here the CDR3 DNA reads TGTGCCAGCAGTAATTCGGGAAAAGAGACCCAGTACTTC. Amino acid sequence: CASSNSGKETQYF.

The V and J genes are TRBV18 and TRBJ1-1, with D possibly TRBD1 on 6 matching bases. The CDR3 contains 15 residues. The germline V gene has CDR1 KGHSH and CDR2 LQKENI. Trimming removed 0 bases at V and 4 bases at J, with 12 bases between. CDR3 DNA: TGTGCCAGCTCACCACCAACAGGGCTAGGCACTGAAGCTTTCTTT. Protein sequence: CASSPPTGLGTEAFF. Variable domain in full (rest from reference TRBV18 and TRBJ1-1): NAGVMQNPRHLVRRRGQEARLRCSPMKGHSHVYWYRQLPEEGLKFMVYLQKENIIDESGMPKERFSAEFPKEGPSILRIQQVVRGDSAAYFCASSPPTGLGTEAFFGQGTRLTVV.

The V gene is TRBV5-5, the J gene TRBJ1-1; unclear D gene. Germline CDR1 and CDR2: SGHKS and YYEKEE (reference sequence). V lost 2 bases, J lost 5 bases, and 13 bases lay in between. The CDR3 length is 14 residues. This CDR3 is CASSFAGWRTEAFF. For the CDR3, the DNA is TGTGCCAGCAGCTTCGCTGGGTGGAGAACTGAAGCTTTCTTT.

The chain recombines TRBV27 with TRBJ1-5, with D possibly matching TRBD1 (5 bases). V lost 2 bases, J lost 4 bases, and 9 bases lay in between. CDR1 and CDR2 (germline): MNHEY, SMNVEV (reference sequence). The CDR3 sequence is 14 residues long. The CDR3 coding sequence is TGTGCCAGCAGTTTAACAGGCAGGAATCAGCCCCAGCATTTT. Translated: CASSLTGRNQPQHF.

The chain combines TRBV9 with TRBJ1-4; perhaps TRBD1 as D (5 bases). Germline V lookup: CDR1 SGDLS, CDR2 YYNGEE. V shed 3 bases and J shed 2 bases, with 14 bases lying between them. The CDR3 consists of 16 residues. CDR3 nucleotide sequence: TGTGCCAGCAGCGGCCGGTTGCAGGGTACTAATGAAAAACTGTTTTTT. Translating gives CASSGRLQGTNEKLFF.

In its sample, this clone was seen once. V and J are TRBV15 and TRBJ2-7; 10 bases fit TRBD1. Germline V lookup: CDR1 LNHNV, CDR2 YYDKDF (reference sequence). This CDR3 has 15 amino acids. The trim removed 1 base at V and 6 bases at J, leaving 6 bases unmatched. CDR3 sequence (DNA): TGTGCCACCAGCAGAGGAGGGACAGGGGTCTCCGAGCAGTACTTC. Translating gives CATSRGGTGVSEQYF.